This T cell receptor (beta chain) was captured by sequencing in a study of cytomegalovirus exposure and HLA in healthy donors. General study points: Segments of the TCR beta V type were, in most cases, productive about 87% or about 30% of the time in an earlier analysis. Some TCR beta chains (about 180 of them) were listed as cytomegalovirus-associated. An observed cluster of highly shared sequence variants was recorded as a likely sequencing artifact.

PCR involved 60 Vbeta and 13 Jbeta primers. The data were produced by immunoSEQ multiplex PCR, yet TCRdb's version contains in-frame clones alone and is incomplete. Of more than 40,000 clones listed, over 70% were seen once; the top ten hold about 2.5%. The CDR3 length is 18 residues. V shed 5 bases and J 8 bases; nucleotides not matched to a gene: 14. CDR1 is MDHEN, CDR2 SYDVKM, per germline. About this clone itself: Its antigen is as yet unknown.

What was sequenced was PBMCs. The receptor's source is a man in his forties or fifties in good health and CMV-seronegative. The chain uses TRBV28 and TRBJ1-6; 11 bases align to TRBD1. The CDR3 reads CASSPPRDRGWLDSPLHF. The DNA for the CDR3 is TGTGCCAGCAGTCCCCCCCGGGACAGGGGGTGGTTGGATTCACCCCTCCACTTT.